This T cell receptor beta chain was sequenced in a study of long-term antiretroviral therapy in people with HIV. Survey level was the resolution at which the v3.0 immunoSEQ assay ran. Profiling relied on immunoSEQ multiplex PCR, and the TCRdb table lists in-frame clones only, not all of them. The profile shows about 43,000 clones, more than 75% of them singletons. Per germline, CDR1 SGHRS and CDR2 YFSETQ. CDR3 size: 14 residues. Between the trimmed V and J ends, which lost 3 bases and 5 bases, there was a span of 14 bases. Here the sequenced sample was unsorted PBMCs, taken 0.1 years before starting antiretroviral therapy. This chain joins TRBV5-1 and TRBJ2-5; D may be TRBD2 (6 bases). The sequence was collected from a woman in her 50s with HIV. The CDR3 DNA is TGCGCCAGCAGCTCGGAGGAGGGGCTCGAGACCCAGTACTTC. Protein sequence: CASSSEEGLETQYF.